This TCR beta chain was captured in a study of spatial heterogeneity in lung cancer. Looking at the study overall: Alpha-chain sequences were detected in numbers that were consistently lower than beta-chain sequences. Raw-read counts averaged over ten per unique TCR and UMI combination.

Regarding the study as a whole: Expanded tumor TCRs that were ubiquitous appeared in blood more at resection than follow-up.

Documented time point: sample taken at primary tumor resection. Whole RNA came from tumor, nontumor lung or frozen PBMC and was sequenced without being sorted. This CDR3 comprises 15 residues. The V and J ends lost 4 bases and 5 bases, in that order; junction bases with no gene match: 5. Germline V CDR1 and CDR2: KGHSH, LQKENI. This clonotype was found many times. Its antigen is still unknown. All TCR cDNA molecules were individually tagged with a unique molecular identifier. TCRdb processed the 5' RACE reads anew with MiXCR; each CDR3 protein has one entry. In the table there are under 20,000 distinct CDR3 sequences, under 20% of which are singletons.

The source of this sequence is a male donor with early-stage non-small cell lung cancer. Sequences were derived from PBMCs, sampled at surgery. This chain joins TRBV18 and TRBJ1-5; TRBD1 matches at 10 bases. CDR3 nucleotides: TGTGCCAGCTCACTTGGGACAGGGGTAGATCAGCCCCAGCATTTT. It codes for CASSLGTGVDQPQHF.